This entry features one T cell receptor (beta chain) sequence. What it binds is unknown. The data originate from a study of CD8+CD57+ T cells in acquired aplastic anemia. Overall study findings and caveats: Significant differences in CD8+ Simpson's diversity were not observed between patients and controls.

CDR3 and TCR beta VDJ profiling relied on genomic DNA as the template. MiXCR, run by TCRdb on the reads, gives a single entry per CDR3 protein. The table shows 60,000 to 75,000 distinct CDR3 sequences, with about 50% occurring only once. V gave up 5 bases and J gave up 7 bases; unmatched junction bases: 7. The CDR3 length is 14 residues. The germline CDR1 and CDR2 sequences are SQVTM and ANQGSEA. This TCR was recovered from a human donor in good health, serving as a control. The sample comprised sorted CD4+, CD8+, or CD8+CD57+ T cells (not recorded which) from PBMCs. This chain links TRBV29-1 with TRBJ1-6, with 8 bases aligning to TRBD1. The CDR3 sequence: CSVIPTGVNSPLHF. CDR3 nucleotide sequence: TGCAGCGTTATCCCGACAGGGGTAAATTCACCCCTCCACTTT.